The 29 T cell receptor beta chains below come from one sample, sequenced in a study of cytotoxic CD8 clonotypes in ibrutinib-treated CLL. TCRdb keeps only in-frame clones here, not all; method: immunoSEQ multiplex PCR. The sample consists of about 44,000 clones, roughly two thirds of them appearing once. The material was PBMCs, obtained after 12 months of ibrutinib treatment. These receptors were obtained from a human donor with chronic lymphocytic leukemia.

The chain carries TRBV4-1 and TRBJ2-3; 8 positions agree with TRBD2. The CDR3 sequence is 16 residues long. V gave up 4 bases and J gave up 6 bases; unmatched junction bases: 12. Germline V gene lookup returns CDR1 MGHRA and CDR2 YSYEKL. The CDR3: CASSREASGSKDTQYF. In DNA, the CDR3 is TGCGCCAGCAGCCGAGAGGCAAGCGGGAGTAAGGATACGCAGTATTTT.

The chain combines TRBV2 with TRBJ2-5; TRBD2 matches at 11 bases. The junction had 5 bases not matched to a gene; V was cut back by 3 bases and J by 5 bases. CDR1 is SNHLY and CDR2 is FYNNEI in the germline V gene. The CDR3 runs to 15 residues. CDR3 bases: TGTGCCAGCAGTGACCGAGGACTAGCGGGTGAGACCCAGTACTTC. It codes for CASSDRGLAGETQYF.

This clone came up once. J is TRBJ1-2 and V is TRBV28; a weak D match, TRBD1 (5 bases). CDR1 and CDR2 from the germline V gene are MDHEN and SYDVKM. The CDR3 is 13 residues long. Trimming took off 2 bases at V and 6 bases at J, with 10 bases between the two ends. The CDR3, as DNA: TGTGCCAGCAGTTTACAGGCAGGGAATGGCTACACCTTC. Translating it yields CASSLQAGNGYTF.

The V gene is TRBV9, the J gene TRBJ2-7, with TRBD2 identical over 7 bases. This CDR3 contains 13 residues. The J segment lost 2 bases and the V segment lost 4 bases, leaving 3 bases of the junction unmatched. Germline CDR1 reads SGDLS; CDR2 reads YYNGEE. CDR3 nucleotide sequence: TGTGCCAGCAGCCCGGGAGGCCCCTACGAGCAGTACTTC. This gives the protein CASSPGGPYEQYF. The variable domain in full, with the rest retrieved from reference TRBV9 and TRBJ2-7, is DSGVTQTPKHLITATGQRVTLRCSPRSGDLSVYWYQQSLDQGLQFLIQYYNGEERAKGNILERFSAQQFPDLHSELNLSSLELGDSALYFCASSPGGPYEQYFGPGTRLTVT.

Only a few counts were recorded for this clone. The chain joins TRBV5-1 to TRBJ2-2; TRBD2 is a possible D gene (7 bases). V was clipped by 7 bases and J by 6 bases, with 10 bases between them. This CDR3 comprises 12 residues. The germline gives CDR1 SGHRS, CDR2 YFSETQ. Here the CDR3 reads CASGGAPGELFF. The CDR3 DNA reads TGCGCCAGCGGGGGGGCTCCCGGGGAGCTGTTTTTT.

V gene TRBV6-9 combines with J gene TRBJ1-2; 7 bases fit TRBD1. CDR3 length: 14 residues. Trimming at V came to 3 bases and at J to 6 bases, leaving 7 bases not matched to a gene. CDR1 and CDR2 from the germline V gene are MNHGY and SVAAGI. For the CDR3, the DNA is TGTGCCAGCAGTTACGAGGGGGCGGGTGATGGCTACACCTTC. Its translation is CASSYEGAGDGYTF.

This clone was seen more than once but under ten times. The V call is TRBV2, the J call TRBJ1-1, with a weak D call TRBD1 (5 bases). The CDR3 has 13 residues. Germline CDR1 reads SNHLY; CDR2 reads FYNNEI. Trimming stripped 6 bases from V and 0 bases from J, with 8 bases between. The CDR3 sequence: CASSATVNTEAFF. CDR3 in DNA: TGTGCCAGCAGCGCGACAGTGAACACTGAAGCTTTCTTT.

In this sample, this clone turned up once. The CDR3 DNA follows: TGCGCCAGCAGCAAGGGTAGGGACGAAACTACCCTTAGAGAGACCCAGTACTTC. Protein: CASSKGRDETTLRETQYF. The chain employs TRBV5-1 and TRBJ2-5; D may match TRBD1 or TRBD2 (5 bases each). V was clipped by 4 bases and J by 4 bases, with 26 bases between them. In germline, CDR1 is SGHRS, CDR2 YFSETQ. The CDR3 covers 18 residues. The entire variable domain, with the rest obtained from reference TRBV5-1 and TRBJ2-5, is as follows: KAGVTQTPRYLIKTRGQQVTLSCSPISGHRSVSWYQQTPGQGLQFLFEYFSETQRNKGNFPGRFSGRQFSNSRSEMNVSTLELGDSALYLCASSKGRDETTLRETQYFGPGTRLLVL.

CDR3 amino acids: CASSRGRGGSSYNEQFF. Written as DNA, the CDR3 is TGTGCCAGCTCACGGGGCCGCGGCGGGAGTTCCTACAATGAGCAGTTCTTC. The chain is built from TRBV18 and TRBJ2-1; 7 bases fit TRBD2. V lost 4 bases and J lost 1; bases outside the gene matches: 10. Germline loops: CDR1 KGHSH, CDR2 LQKENI. This CDR3 is built from 17 residues.

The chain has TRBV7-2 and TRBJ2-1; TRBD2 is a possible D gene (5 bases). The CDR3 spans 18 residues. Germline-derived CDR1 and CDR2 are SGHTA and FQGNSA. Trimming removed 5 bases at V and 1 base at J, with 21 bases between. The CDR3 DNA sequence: TGTGCCAGCAGCCCGGCCAGAATTGCGGGTGGTTCCTACAATGAGCAGTTCTTC. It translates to CASSPARIAGGSYNEQFF. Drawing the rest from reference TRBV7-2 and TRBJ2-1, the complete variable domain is GAGVSQSPSNKVTEKGKDVELRCDPISGHTALYWYRQSLGQGLEFLIYFQGNSAPDKSGLPSDRFSAERTGGSVSTLTIQRTQQEDSAVYLCASSPARIAGGSYNEQFFGPGTRLTVL.

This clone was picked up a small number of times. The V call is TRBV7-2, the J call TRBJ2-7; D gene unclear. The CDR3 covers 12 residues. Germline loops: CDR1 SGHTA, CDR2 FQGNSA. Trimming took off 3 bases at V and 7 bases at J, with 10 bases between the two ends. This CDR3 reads CASSLDPWEQYF. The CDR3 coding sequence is TGTGCCAGCAGCTTGGACCCCTGGGAGCAGTACTTC.

This CDR3 reads CASSPNPTGTEAFF. The CDR3 DNA is TGTGCCAGCAGCCCGAACCCAACGGGCACTGAAGCTTTCTTT. J is TRBJ1-1 and V is TRBV7-2, with D hard to call. V was cut by 5 bases and J by 4 bases, with 14 bases left in between. This CDR3 is built from 14 residues. Germline lookup yields CDR1 SGHTA and CDR2 FQGNSA.

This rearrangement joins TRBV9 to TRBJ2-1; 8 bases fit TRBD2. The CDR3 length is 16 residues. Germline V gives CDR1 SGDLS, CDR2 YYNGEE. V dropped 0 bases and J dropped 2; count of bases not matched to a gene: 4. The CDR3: CASSVDPAGAYNEQFF. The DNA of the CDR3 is TGTGCCAGCAGCGTAGATCCAGCGGGGGCCTACAATGAGCAGTTCTTC.

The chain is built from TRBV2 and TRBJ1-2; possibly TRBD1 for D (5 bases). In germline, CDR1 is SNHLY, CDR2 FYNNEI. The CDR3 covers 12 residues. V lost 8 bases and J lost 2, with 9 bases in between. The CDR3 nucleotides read TGTGCCAGCCAGGGACGGAACTATGGCTACACCTTC. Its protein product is CASQGRNYGYTF.

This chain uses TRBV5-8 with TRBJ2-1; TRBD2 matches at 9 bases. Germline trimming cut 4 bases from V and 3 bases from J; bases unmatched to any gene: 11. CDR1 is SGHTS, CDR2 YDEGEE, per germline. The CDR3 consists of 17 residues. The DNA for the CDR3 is TGTGCCAGCAGCCCTGGACTAGCGCAAGATCTCTACAATGAGCAGTTCTTC. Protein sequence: CASSPGLAQDLYNEQFF.

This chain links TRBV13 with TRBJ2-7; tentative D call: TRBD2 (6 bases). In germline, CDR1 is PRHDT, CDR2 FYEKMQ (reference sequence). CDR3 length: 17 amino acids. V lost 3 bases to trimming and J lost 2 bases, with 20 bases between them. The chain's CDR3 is CASSLVVGTSRTYEQYF. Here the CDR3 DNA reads TGTGCCAGCAGCTTGGTTGTCGGAACTAGCCGCACCTACGAGCAGTACTTC.

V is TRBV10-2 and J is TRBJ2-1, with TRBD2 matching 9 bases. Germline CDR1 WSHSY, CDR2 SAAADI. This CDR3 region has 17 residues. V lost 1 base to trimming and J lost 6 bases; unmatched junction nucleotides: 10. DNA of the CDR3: TGCGCCAGCAGTGAGTTGATTAGCGGGAGTTCATTCAATGAGCAGTTCTTC. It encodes CASSELISGSSFNEQFF.

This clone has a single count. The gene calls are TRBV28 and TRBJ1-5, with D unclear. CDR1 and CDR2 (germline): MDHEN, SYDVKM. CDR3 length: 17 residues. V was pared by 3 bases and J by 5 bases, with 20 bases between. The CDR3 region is CASSLEGDWVGYQPQHF. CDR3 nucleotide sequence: TGTGCCAGCAGTTTGGAGGGCGATTGGGTGGGATATCAGCCCCAGCATTTT.

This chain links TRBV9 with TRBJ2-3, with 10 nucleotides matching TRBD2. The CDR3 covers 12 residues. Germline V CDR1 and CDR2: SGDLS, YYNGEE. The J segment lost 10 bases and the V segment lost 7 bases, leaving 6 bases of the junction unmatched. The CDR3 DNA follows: TGTGCCAGCGCTGTCGGGACTAGCGCGCAGTATTTT. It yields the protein CASAVGTSAQYF. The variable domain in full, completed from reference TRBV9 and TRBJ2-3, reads DSGVTQTPKHLITATGQRVTLRCSPRSGDLSVYWYQQSLDQGLQFLIQYYNGEERAKGNILERFSAQQFPDLHSELNLSSLELGDSALYFCASAVGTSAQYFGPGTRLTVL.

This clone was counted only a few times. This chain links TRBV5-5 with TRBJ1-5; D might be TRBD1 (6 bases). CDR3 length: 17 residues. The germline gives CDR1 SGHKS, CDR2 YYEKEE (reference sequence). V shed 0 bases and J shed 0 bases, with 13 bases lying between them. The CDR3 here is CASSLGGRGFSNQPQHF. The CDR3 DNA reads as TGTGCCAGCAGCTTGGGGGGCAGGGGTTTTAGCAATCAGCCCCAGCATTTT.

The CDR3 DNA reads TGTGCCAGCAGACGACAGGGGGCGTTCAACGAGCAGTACTTC. Its translation is CASRRQGAFNEQYF. The genes are TRBV6-5 and TRBJ2-7; the match to TRBD1 covers 10 bases. The CDR3 is 14 residues long. V shed 6 bases, J shed 5 bases, and the junction held 7 bases outside the gene matches. Germline values: CDR1 MNHEY, CDR2 SVGAGI.

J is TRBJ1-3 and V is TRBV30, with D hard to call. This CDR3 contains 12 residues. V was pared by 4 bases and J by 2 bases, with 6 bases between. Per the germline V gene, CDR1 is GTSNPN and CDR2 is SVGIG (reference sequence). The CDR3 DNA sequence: TGTGCCTGGATACTAACTGGAAACACCATATATTTT. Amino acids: CAWILTGNTIYF. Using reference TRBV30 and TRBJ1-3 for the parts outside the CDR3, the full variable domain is SQTIHQWPATLVQPVGSPLSLECTVEGTSNPNLYWYRQAAGRGLQLLFYSVGIGQISSEVPQNLSASRPQDRQFILSSKKLLLSDSGFYLCAWILTGNTIYFGEGSWLTVV.

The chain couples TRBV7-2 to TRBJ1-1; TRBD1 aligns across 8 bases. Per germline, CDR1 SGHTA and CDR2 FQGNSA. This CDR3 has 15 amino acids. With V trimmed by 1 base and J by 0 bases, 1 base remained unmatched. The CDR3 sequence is CASSLGTGMNTEAFF. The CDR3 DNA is TGTGCCAGCAGCTTAGGGACAGGGATGAACACTGAAGCTTTCTTT. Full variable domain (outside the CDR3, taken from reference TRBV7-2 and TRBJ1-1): GAGVSQSPSNKVTEKGKDVELRCDPISGHTALYWYRQSLGQGLEFLIYFQGNSAPDKSGLPSDRFSAERTGGSVSTLTIQRTQQEDSAVYLCASSLGTGMNTEAFFGQGTRLTVV.

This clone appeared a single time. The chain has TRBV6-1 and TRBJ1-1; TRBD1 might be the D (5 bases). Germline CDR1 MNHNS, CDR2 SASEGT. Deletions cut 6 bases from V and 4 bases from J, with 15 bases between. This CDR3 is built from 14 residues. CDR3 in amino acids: CASRLLQGSTEAFF. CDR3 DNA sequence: TGTGCCAGCAGACTCCTCCAGGGTTCCACTGAAGCTTTCTTT.

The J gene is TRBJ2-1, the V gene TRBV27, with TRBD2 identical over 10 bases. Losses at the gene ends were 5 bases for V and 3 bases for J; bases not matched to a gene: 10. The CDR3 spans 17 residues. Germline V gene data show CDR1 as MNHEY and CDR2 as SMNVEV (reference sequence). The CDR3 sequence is CASSPRGSGRGYNEQFF. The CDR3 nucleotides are TGTGCCAGCAGTCCGCGAGGGAGCGGGAGGGGCTACAATGAGCAGTTCTTC.

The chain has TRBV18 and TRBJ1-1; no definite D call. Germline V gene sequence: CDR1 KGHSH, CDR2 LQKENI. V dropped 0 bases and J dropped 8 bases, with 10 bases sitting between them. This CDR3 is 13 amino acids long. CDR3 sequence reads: CASSPPVASEAFF. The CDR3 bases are TGTGCCAGCTCACCACCGGTGGCCAGCGAAGCTTTCTTT.

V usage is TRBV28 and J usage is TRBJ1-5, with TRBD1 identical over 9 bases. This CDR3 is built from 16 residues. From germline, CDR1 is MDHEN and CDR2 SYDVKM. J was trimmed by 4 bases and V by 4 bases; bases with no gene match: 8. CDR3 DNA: TGTGCCAGCAGTTGGGGGAGGACAGGGGTGAATCAGCCCCAGCATTTT. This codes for CASSWGRTGVNQPQHF.

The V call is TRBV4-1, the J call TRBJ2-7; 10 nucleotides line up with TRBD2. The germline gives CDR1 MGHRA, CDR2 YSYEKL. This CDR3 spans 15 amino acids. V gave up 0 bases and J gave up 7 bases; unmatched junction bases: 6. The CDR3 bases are TGCGCCAGCAGCCAAGATATAGCGGGGGGTTTGGAGCAGTACTTC. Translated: CASSQDIAGGLEQYF.

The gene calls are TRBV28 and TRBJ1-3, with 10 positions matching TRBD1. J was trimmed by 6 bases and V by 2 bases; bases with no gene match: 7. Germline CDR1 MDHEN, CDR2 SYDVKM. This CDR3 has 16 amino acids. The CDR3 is CASSLPTGGGKNTIYF. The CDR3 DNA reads TGTGCCAGCAGTTTACCGACAGGGGGCGGTAAAAACACCATATATTTT.